This T cell receptor beta chain was observed in a study of blood T cell repertoires in COVID-19. Study-level information: Italy, Spain and the United States were the sources of the convalescent and acute COVID-19 samples.

Trimming took 4 bases from V and 0 from J, leaving 10 bases between them. The germline V gene has CDR1 SGHKS and CDR2 YYEKEE (reference sequence). This CDR3 is 14 amino acids long. This clone was counted a few times. The protocol was immunoSEQ multiplex PCR, while the TCRdb copy is restricted to in-frame clones and leaves out a portion. Of over 200,000 clones in the sample, around 75% were seen once. What was sequenced was peripheral blood. This TCR was sampled from a human donor in a cohort sampled during active COVID-19. The chain carries TRBV5-5 and TRBJ1-1; the D is unclear. CDR3 nucleotides: TGTGCCAGCAGCACTTCGCCTCTGAACACTGAAGCTTTCTTT. Translated: CASSTSPLNTEAFF.